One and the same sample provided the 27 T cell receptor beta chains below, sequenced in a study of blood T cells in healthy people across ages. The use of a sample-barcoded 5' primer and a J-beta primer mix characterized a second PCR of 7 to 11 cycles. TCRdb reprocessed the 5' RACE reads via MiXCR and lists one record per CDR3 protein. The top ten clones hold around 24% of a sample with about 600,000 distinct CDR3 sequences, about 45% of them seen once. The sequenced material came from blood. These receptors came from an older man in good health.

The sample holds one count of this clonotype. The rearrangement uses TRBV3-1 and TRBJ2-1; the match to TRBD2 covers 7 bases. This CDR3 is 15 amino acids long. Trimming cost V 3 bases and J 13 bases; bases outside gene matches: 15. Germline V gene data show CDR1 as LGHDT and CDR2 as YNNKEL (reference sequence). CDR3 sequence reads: CASSQGGTTKETQFF. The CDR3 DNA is TGTGCCAGCAGCCAGGGAGGGACTACAAAAGAGACCCAGTTCTTC.

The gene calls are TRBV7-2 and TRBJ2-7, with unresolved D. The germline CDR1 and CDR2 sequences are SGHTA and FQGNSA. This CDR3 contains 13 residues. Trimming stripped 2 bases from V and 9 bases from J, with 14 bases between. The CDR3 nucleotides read TGTGCCAGCAGCTTAACGACAAGGAACTCGCAGTACTTC. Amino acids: CASSLTTRNSQYF.

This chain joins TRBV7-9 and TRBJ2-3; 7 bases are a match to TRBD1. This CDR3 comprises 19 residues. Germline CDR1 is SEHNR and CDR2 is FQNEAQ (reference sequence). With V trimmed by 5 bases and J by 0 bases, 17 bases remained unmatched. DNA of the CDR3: TGTGCCAGCAGCCCAGTGACGTCCTCCGGGACAGAGAGCACAGATACGCAGTATTTT. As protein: CASSPVTSSGTESTDTQYF.

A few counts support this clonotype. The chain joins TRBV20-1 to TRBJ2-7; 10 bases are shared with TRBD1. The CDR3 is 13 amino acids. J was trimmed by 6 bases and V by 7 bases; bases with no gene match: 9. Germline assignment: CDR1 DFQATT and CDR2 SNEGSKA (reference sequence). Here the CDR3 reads CSVPGQGYVEQYF. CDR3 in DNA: TGCAGTGTTCCGGGACAGGGGTACGTCGAGCAGTACTTC.

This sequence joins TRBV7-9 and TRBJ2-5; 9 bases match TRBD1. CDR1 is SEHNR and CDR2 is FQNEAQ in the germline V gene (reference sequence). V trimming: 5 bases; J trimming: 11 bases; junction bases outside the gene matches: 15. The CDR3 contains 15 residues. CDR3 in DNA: TGTGCCAGCAGCAGGGGACAGGGATCCTACAATGAGCAGTACTTC. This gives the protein CASSRGQGSYNEQYF.

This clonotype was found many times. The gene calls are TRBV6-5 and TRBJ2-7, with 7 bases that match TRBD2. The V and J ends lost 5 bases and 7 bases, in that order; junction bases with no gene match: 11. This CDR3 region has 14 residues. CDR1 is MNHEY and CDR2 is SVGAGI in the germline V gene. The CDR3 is CASSQAGGGREQYF. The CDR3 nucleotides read TGTGCCAGCAGTCAGGCGGGCGGGGGTCGGGAGCAGTACTTC.

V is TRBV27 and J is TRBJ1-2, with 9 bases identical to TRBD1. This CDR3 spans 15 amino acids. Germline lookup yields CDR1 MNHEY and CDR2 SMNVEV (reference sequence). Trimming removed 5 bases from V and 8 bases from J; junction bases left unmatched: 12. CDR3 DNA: TGTGCCAGCAGTCTCCTAGGGACAGGGATAGAGGGCTACACCTTC. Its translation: CASSLLGTGIEGYTF.

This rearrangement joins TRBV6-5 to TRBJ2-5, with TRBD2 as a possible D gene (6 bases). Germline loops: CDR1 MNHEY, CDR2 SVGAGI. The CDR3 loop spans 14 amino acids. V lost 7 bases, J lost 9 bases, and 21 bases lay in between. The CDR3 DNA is TGTGCCAGCATGGCGAAGCGGGCGGCGGAGGCCCAGTACTTC. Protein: CASMAKRAAEAQYF.

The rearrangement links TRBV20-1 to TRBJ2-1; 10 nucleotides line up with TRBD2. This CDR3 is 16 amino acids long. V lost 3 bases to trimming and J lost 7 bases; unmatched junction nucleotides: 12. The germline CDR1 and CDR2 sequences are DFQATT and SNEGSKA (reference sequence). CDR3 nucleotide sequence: TGCAGTGCTAGTCCCCCCCCTAGCGGGAGTCTTAATGAGCAGTTCTTC. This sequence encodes CSASPPPSGSLNEQFF.

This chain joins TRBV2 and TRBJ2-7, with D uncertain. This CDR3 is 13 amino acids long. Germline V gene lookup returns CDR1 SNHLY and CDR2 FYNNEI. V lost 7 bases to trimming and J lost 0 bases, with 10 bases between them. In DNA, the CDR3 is TGTGCCAGCAAGTTCGGAAGCTCCTACGAGCAGTACTTC. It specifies CASKFGSSYEQYF.

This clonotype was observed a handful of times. The CDR3 spells CAWRQRGTGEQYF. The CDR3 DNA reads as TGTGCCTGGAGGCAACGTGGGACAGGGGAGCAGTACTTC. The genes are TRBV30 and TRBJ2-7, with TRBD1 identical over 9 bases. Germline V gives CDR1 GTSNPN, CDR2 SVGIG (reference sequence). Unmatched junction bases numbered 7, after V lost 3 bases and J lost 7 bases. This CDR3 is 13 amino acids long.

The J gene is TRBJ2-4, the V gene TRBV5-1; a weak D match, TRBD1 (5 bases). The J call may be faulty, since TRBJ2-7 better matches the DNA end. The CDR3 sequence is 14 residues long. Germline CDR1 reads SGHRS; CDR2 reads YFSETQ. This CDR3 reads CASSLPSDSHEQYF. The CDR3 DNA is TGCGCCAGCAGCTTGCCCTCCGACAGCCACGAGCAGTACTTC.

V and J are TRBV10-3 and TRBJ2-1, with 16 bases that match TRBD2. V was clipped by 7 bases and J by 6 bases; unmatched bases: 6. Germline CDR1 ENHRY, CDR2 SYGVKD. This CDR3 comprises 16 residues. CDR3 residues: CAITMGLAGGRNEQFF. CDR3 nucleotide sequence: TGTGCCATCACCATGGGACTAGCGGGGGGGCGCAATGAGCAGTTCTTC.

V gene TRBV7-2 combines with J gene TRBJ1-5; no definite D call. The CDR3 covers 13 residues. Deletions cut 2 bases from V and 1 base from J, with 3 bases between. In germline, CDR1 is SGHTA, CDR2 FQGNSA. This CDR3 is CASSLHSNQPQHF. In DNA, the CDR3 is TGTGCCAGCAGCTTACACAGCAATCAGCCCCAGCATTTT.

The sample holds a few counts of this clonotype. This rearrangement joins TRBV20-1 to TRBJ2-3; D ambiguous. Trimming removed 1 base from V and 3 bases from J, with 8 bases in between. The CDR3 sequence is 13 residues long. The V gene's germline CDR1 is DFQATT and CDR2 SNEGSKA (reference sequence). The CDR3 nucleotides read TGCAGTGCTAGAGGTCCTGAGACAGATACGCAGTATTTT. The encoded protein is CSARGPETDTQYF.

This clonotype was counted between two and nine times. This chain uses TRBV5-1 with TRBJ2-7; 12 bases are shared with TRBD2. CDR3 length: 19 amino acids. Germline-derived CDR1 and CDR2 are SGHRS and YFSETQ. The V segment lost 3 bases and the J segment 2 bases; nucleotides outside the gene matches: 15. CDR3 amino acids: CASSSITDGLAGFPYEQYF. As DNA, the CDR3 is TGCGCCAGCAGCTCCATTACGGACGGACTAGCGGGATTCCCCTACGAGCAGTACTTC.

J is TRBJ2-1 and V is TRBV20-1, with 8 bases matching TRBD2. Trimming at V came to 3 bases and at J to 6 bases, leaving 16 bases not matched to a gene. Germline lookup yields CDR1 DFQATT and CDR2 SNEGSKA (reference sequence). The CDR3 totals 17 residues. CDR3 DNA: TGCAGTGCTAGGATTGTAACTAGCGGTAGGTTGGGCAATGAGCAGTTCTTC. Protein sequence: CSARIVTSGRLGNEQFF.

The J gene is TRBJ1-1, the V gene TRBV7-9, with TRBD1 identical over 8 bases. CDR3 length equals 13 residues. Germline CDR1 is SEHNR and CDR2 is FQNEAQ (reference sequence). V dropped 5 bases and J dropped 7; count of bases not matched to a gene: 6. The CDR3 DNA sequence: TGTGCCAGCAGCCCCGGACAGGGATGTGAAGCTTTCTTT. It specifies CASSPGQGCEAFF.

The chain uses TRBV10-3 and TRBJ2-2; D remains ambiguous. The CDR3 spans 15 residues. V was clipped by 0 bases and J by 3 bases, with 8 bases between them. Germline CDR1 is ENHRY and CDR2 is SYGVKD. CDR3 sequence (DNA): TGTGCCATCAGTGAGTCGAGTGGGGACACCGGGGAGCTGTTTTTT. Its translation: CAISESSGDTGELFF.

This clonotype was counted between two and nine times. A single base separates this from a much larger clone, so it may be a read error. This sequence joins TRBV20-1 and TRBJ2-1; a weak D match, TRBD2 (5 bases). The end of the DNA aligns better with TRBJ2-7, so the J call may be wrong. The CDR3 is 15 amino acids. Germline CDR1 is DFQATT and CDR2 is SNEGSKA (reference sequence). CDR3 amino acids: CSAGESGSSYNEQYF. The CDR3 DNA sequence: TGCAGTGCCGGGGAAAGTGGGAGCTCCTACAATGAGCAGTACTTC.

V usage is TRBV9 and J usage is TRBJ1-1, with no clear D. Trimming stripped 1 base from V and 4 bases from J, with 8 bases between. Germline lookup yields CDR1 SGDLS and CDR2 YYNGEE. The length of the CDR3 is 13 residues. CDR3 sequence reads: CASSVFSSTEAFF. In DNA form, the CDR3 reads TGTGCCAGCAGCGTATTCTCGAGCACTGAAGCTTTCTTT.

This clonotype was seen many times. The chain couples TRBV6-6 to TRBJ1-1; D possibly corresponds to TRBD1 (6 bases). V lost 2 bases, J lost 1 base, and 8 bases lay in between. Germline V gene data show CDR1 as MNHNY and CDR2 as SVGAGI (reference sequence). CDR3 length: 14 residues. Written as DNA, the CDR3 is TGTGCCAGCAGTTACCGGGGACAGAACACTGAAGCTTTCTTT. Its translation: CASSYRGQNTEAFF.

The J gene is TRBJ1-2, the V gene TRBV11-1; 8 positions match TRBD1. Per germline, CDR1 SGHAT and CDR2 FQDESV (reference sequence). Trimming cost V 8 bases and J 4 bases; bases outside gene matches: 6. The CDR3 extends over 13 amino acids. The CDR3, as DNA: TGTGCCAGCGGGACAGGACGAGGCTATGGCTACACCTTC. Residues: CASGTGRGYGYTF.

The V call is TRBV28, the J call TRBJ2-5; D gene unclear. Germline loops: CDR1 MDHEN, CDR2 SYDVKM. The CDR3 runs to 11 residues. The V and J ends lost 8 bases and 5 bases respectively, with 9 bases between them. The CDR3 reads CASRSSETQYF. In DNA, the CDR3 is TGTGCCAGCCGTAGCTCGGAGACCCAGTACTTC.

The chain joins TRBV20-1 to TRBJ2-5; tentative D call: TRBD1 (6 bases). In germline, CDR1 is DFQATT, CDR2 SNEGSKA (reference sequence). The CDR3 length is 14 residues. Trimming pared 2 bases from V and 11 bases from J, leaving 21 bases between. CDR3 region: CSARNGQTLNEQYF. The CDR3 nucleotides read TGCAGTGCTAGAAACGGACAGACACTCAATGAGCAGTACTTC.

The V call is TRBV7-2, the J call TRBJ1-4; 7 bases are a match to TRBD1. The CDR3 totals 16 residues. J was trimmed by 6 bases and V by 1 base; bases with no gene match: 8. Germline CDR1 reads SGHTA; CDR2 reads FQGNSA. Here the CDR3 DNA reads TGTGCCAGCAGCTTAGACGGAAACAGGGGCGATGAAAAACTGTTTTTT. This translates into CASSLDGNRGDEKLFF.

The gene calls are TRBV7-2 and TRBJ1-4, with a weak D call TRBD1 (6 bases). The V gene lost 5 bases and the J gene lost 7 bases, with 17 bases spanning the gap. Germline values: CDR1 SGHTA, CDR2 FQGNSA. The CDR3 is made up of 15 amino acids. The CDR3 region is CASSALQGGVEKLFF. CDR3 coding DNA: TGTGCCAGCAGCGCCCTACAGGGTGGCGTTGAAAAACTGTTTTTT.